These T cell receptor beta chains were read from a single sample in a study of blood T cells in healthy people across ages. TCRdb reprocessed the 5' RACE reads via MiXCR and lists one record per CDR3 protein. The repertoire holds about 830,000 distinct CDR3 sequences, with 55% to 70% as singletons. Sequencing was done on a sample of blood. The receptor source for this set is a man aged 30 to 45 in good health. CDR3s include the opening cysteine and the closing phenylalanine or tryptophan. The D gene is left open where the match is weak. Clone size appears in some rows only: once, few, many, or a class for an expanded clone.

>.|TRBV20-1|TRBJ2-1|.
CSARDLRTGRRLLPDNEQFF
TGCAGTGCTAGAGATCTGAGAACAGGGAGAAGGTTATTACCCGACAATGAGCAGTTCTTC
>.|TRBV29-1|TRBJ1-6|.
CSVRTDLNSPLHF
TGCAGCGTGAGGACAGACTTGAATTCACCCCTCCACTTT
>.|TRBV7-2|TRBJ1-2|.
CASSPLTLRRNYGYTF
TGTGCCAGCAGCCCCTTAACCTTGAGACGGAACTATGGCTACACCTTC
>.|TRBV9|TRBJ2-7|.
CASSGPRGFSEQYF
TGTGCCAGCAGCGGTCCCAGGGGATTCTCCGAGCAGTACTTC
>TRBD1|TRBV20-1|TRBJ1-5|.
CSASSDRDNQPQHF
TGCAGTGCTAGCAGCGACAGGGACAATCAGCCCCAGCATTTT
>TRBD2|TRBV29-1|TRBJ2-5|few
CSVTGLANKETQYF
TGCAGCGTTACTGGACTAGCGAACAAAGAGACCCAGTACTTC
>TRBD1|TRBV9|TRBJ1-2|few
CASSERDRQGYGYTF
TGTGCCAGCAGCGAGAGGGACAGGCAGGGCTATGGCTACACCTTC
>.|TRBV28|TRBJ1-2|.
CASSYPQGYGYTF
TGTGCCAGCAGTTACCCACAGGGCTATGGCTACACCTTC
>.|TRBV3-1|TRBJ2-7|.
CASSLPPAREQYF
TGTGCCAGCAGCCTGCCCCCCGCGCGCGAGCAGTACTTC
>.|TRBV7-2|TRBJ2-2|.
CAELQFGAGELFF
TGTGCCGAGCTTCAATTTGGGGCCGGGGAGCTGTTTTTT
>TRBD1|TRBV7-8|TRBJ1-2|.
CASSIDRDRINANYGYTF
TGTGCCAGCAGCATCGACCGGGACAGAATAAATGCTAACTATGGCTACACCTTC
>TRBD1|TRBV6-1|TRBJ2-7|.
CASRRDRFPLYEQYF
TGTGCCAGCAGAAGGGACAGGTTCCCCCTATACGAGCAGTACTTC
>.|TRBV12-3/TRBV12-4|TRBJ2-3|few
CATSDPFEQYF
TGTGCCACCTCTGACCCTTTTGAGCAGTATTTT
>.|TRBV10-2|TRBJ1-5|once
CASRARRDRLVPQHF
TGCGCCAGCAGAGCTCGGCGGGACCGCCTTGTCCCCCAGCATTTT
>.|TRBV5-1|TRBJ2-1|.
CASSLGDRANEQFF
TGCGCCAGCAGCTTGGGCGACCGAGCCAATGAGCAGTTCTTC
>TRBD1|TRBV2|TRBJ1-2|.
CASSPSTTGRYYGYTF
TGTGCCAGCAGTCCTTCCACGACAGGGCGATACTATGGCTACACCTTC
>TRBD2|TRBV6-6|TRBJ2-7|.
CASRYTSGRFPEQYF
TGTGCCAGCAGATATACTAGCGGGAGGTTCCCCGAGCAGTACTTC
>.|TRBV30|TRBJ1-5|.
CAWSVAGANQPQHF
TGTGCCTGGAGTGTAGCCGGGGCCAATCAGCCCCAGCATTTT
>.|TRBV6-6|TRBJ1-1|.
CATSMNTEAFF
TGTGCCACAAGTATGAACACTGAAGCTTTCTTT
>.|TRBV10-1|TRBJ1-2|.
CASSDLIEGTGYTF
TGCGCCAGCAGTGATCTGATCGAAGGCACTGGCTACACCTTC
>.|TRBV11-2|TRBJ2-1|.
CASSFGDRKFF
TGTGCCAGCAGCTTCGGAGACCGAAAGTTCTTC
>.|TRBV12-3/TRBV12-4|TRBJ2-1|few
CASSSRSEGNEQFF
TGTGCCAGCAGCTCCCGGTCAGAGGGTAATGAGCAGTTCTTC
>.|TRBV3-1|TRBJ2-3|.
CASSQAGLEDTQYF
TGTGCCAGCAGCCAAGCGGGTTTGGAAGATACGCAGTATTTT
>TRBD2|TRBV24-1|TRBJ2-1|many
CATSPTSGSGVNEQFF
TGTGCCACCAGCCCGACTAGCGGGAGTGGGGTCAATGAGCAGTTCTTC
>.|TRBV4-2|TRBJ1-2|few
CASSQAGTNYGYTF
TGTGCCAGCAGCCAAGCCGGGACAAACTATGGCTACACCTTC
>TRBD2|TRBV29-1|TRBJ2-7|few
CSASAPARGEQYF
TGCAGCGCATCAGCCCCAGCGCGGGGGGAGCAGTACTTC
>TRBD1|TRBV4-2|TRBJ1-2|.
CASSLGQSELHYGYTF
TGTGCCAGCAGCCTGGGACAGTCCGAGCTACACTATGGCTACACCTTC
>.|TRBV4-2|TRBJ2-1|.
CASSQEYRESEQFF
TGTGCCAGCAGCCAAGAGTATAGGGAGAGTGAGCAGTTCTTC
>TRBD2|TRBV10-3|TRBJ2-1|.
CAISDTIGLAGANEQFF
TGTGCCATCAGTGATACTATCGGACTAGCGGGAGCAAATGAGCAGTTCTTC
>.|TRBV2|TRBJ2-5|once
CASSEVVEQYF
TGTGCCAGCAGTGAAGTGGTGGAGCAGTACTTC
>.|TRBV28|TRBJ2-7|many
CASSPHYEQYF
TGTGCCAGCAGTCCCCACTACGAGCAGTACTTC
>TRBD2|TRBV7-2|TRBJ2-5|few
CASSLQSGGAEETQYF
TGTGCCAGCAGCTTACAGAGCGGGGGGGCAGAAGAGACCCAGTACTTC
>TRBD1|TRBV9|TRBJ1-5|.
CASSARDRGFYQPQHF
TGTGCCAGCAGCGCCCGGGACAGGGGATTTTATCAGCCCCAGCATTTT
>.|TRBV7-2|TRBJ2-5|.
CASSPQWGLQETQYF
TGTGCCAGCAGCCCGCAATGGGGCCTCCAAGAGACCCAGTACTTC
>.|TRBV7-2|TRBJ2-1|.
CASRFRPDNEQFF
TGTGCCAGCAGATTCAGACCCGACAATGAGCAGTTCTTC
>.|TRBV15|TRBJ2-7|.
CATSTTTGLVDPYEQYF
TGTGCCACCAGCACCACCACAGGGCTAGTAGATCCCTACGAGCAGTACTTC
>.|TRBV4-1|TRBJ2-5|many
CASSHGGLSKTQYF
TGCGCCAGCAGCCATGGAGGGTTATCGAAGACCCAGTACTTC
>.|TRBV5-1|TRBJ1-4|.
CASSLVDDEKLFF
TGCGCCAGCAGCTTGGTGGACGATGAAAAACTGTTTTTT
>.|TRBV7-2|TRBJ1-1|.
CASSVGRRNTEAFF
TGTGCCAGCAGCGTGGGACGGCGGAACACTGAAGCTTTCTTT
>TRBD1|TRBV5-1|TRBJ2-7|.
CASRNQGTGNYYEQYF
TGCGCCAGTCGAAACCAAGGGACAGGCAATTACTACGAGCAGTACTTC
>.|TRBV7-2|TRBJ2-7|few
CASSLAVVSEQYF
TGTGCCAGCAGCTTAGCGGTAGTTAGCGAGCAGTACTTC
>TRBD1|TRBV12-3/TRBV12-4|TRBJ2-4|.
CASSGQGRFGQYF
TGTGCCAGCTCGGGACAGGGGAGGTTCGGGCAGTACTTC
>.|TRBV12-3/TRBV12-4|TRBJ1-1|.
CASRTTENTEAFF
TGTGCCAGCAGAACGACAGAGAACACTGAAGCTTTCTTT
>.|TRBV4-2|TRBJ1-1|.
CASSQDLTCRAFF
TGTGCCAGCAGCCAAGATCTTACGTGCAGGGCTTTCTTT
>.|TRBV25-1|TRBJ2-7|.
CASGDGGYEQYF
TGTGCCAGCGGGGACGGAGGCTACGAGCAGTACTTC
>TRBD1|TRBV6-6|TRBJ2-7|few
CASRPPDRGDEQYF
TGTGCCAGCAGACCCCCGGACAGGGGCGACGAGCAGTACTTC
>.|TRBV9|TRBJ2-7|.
CASSAQNNEQYF
TGTGCCAGCAGCGCCCAAAACAACGAGCAGTACTTC
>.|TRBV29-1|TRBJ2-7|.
CSVKREETYEQYF
TGCAGCGTTAAAAGGGAGGAAACCTACGAGCAGTACTTC
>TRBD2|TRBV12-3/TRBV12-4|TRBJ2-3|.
CASRTGTSLYRTDTQYF
TGTGCCAGCAGGACTGGGACTAGCCTGTATAGGACAGATACGCAGTATTTT
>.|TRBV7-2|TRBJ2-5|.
CASSFGIGQETQYF
TGTGCCAGCAGCTTCGGGATAGGTCAAGAGACCCAGTACTTC
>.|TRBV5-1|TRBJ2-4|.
CASSHEGGSVLNIQYF
TGCGCCAGCAGCCATGAGGGAGGATCGGTGCTTAACATTCAGTACTTC
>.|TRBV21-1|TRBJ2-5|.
CASNKELKETQYF
TGTGCCAGCAACAAAGAATTAAAGGAGACCCAGTACTTC
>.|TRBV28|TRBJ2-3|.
CASSRAARVTDTQYF
TGTGCCAGCAGTCGGGCAGCCAGAGTCACAGATACGCAGTATTTT
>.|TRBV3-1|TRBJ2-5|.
CASSQNRGAETQYF
TGTGCCAGCAGCCAAAATAGGGGTGCCGAGACCCAGTACTTC
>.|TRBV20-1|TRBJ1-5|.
CSASKGDDQPQHF
TGCAGTGCTAGTAAGGGGGACGATCAGCCCCAGCATTTT
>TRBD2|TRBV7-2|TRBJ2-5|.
CASSLGTSGRLETQYF
TGTGCCAGCAGCTTAGGGACTAGCGGGAGGCTAGAGACCCAGTACTTC
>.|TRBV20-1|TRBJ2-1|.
CSAKSGTALNEQFF
TGCAGTGCTAAATCCGGGACGGCCCTCAATGAGCAGTTCTTC
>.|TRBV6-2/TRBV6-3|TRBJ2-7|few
CASSQDSLSYEQYF
TGTGCCAGCAGCCAGGACAGCTTGTCCTACGAGCAGTACTTC
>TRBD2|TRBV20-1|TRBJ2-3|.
CSASGPLAGGLLIDTQYF
TGCAGTGCTAGTGGCCCTCTAGCGGGGGGGCTGTTGATAGATACGCAGTATTTT